The 29 T cell receptor beta chains in this list originate from one sample, sequenced in a study of shared clonotypes between healthy human individuals. Assay: immunoSEQ multiplex PCR; the TCRdb copy retains only in-frame clones and omits some. This sample carries roughly 2.4 million clones, almost 96% of them seen once, and the ten largest clones take roughly 0.13%. The sample was naive CD4+ T cells sorted from blood. The subset is: CD45RA+ positively selected. These receptors came from a man aged 18-30 years in good health.

As regards this clone: At the DNA level, this CDR3 is encoded by other sequences in the same sample as well. This chain connects TRBV7-9 to TRBJ1-1, with D possibly TRBD1 on 5 matching bases. The V end lost 3 bases, the J end lost 1 base, and 9 bases lay between the germline ends. The CDR3 consists of 14 residues. The germline V gene encodes CDR1 SEHNR and CDR2 FQNEAQ (reference sequence). CDR3 protein: CASSLYGGNTEAFF. The DNA of the CDR3 is TGTGCCAGCAGCTTGTACGGGGGGAACACTGAAGCTTTCTTT.

The chain recombines TRBV6-1 with TRBJ2-7; 10 bases are a match to TRBD2. Germline assignment: CDR1 MNHNS and CDR2 SASEGT. Losses at the gene ends were 8 bases for V and 7 bases for J; bases not matched to a gene: 5. The CDR3 is 12 residues long. The CDR3 DNA follows: TGTGCCAGCCGGGGACTAGCGCGTGAGCAGTACTTC. Amino acids: CASRGLAREQYF.

The chain carries TRBV28 and TRBJ1-2; TRBD1 is a possible D gene (6 bases). Trimming took off 5 bases at V and 4 bases at J, with 17 bases between the two ends. The CDR3 runs 15 residues. CDR1 and CDR2 (germline): MDHEN, SYDVKM. The CDR3 region is CASSLLGGSVYGYTF. CDR3 nucleotides: TGTGCCAGCAGTCTGCTAGGGGGGTCGGTCTATGGCTACACCTTC.

This clone was seen more than once but under ten times. The CDR3 protein is CASSEEGRSSPLHF. CDR3 coding DNA: TGTGCCAGCAGTGAAGAAGGGCGGAGTTCACCCCTCCACTTT. The V and J genes are TRBV6-1 and TRBJ1-6; D remains ambiguous. This CDR3 contains 14 residues. Trimming took 1 base from V and 9 from J, leaving 10 bases between them. Germline CDR1 and CDR2: MNHNS and SASEGT.

The rearrangement links TRBV10-3 to TRBJ2-5; 10 bases are a match to TRBD1. CDR3 size: 15 residues. Germline V lookup: CDR1 ENHRY, CDR2 SYGVKD. After removal of 4 bases from V and 1 base from J, the junction contained 3 bases not matched to a gene. The CDR3 bases are TGTGCCATCAGTGCCGGGACAGGGGTCCAAGAGACCCAGTACTTC. This codes for CAISAGTGVQETQYF.

The CDR3 nucleotides are TGTGCCAGCAGTGAATCGGTACTAACGAACAATTCACCCCTCCACTTT. It codes for CASSESVLTNNSPLHF. V usage is TRBV25-1 and J usage is TRBJ1-6; D remains ambiguous. Germline V gives CDR1 MGHDK, CDR2 SYGVNS. The length of the CDR3 is 16 residues. The V and J ends lost 1 base and 7 bases respectively, with 14 bases between them.

The chain joins TRBV6-1 to TRBJ1-5, with D possibly being TRBD1 (6 bases). The germline gives CDR1 MNHNS, CDR2 SASEGT. CDR3 length: 13 amino acids. V dropped 8 bases and J dropped 4 bases, with 12 bases sitting between them. The CDR3 spells CASQTGRNQPQHF. In nucleotides, the CDR3 is TGTGCCAGCCAAACAGGGAGGAATCAGCCCCAGCATTTT.

The chain is built from TRBV10-1 and TRBJ2-2; D gene ambiguous. Germline loops: CDR1 WNHNN, CDR2 SYGVQD (reference sequence). There are 16 residues in the CDR3. Trimming took 5 bases from V and 1 from J, leaving 14 bases between them. CDR3 nucleotides: TGCGCCAGCAGTAACGACCCGGCAGTGAACACCGGGGAGCTGTTTTTT. Encoded protein: CASSNDPAVNTGELFF.

This clone appeared a single time. This sequence joins TRBV7-9 and TRBJ1-2, with unresolved D. The CDR3 runs to 14 residues. Germline V gene lookup returns CDR1 SEHNR and CDR2 FQNEAQ (reference sequence). V shed 2 bases and J shed 0 bases, with 7 bases lying between them. The CDR3 nucleotides read TGTGCCAGCAGCTTATTGGCCTCTAACTATGGCTACACCTTC. This translates into CASSLLASNYGYTF.

This chain links TRBV2 with TRBJ2-1; 10 bases agree with TRBD2. Germline CDR1 SNHLY, CDR2 FYNNEI. CDR3 length: 15 residues. J was trimmed by 0 bases and V by 6 bases; bases with no gene match: 2. The CDR3: CASRASGSSYNEQFF. The CDR3 DNA is TGTGCCAGCAGAGCTAGCGGGAGCTCCTACAATGAGCAGTTCTTC.

A note on this clone: Other DNA sequences in this sample translate to the same CDR3. The chain links TRBV10-1 to TRBJ2-1, with 9 bases lining up with TRBD1. Unmatched junction bases numbered 0, after V lost 2 bases and J lost 1 base. The germline V gene encodes CDR1 WNHNN and CDR2 SYGVQD (reference sequence). This CDR3 region has 15 residues. As DNA, the CDR3 is TGCGCCAGCAGTGAGGGGACAGGGTCCTACAATGAGCAGTTCTTC. Translating it yields CASSEGTGSYNEQFF.

The rearrangement links TRBV29-1 to TRBJ1-1, with D unclear. This CDR3 is 13 amino acids long. Deletions cut 4 bases from V and 6 bases from J, with 15 bases between. The germline V gene encodes CDR1 SQVTM and CDR2 ANQGSEA. The CDR3 DNA follows: TGCAGCGTTGTCCCGTTAAGGCGGGCTGAAGCTTTCTTT. Protein: CSVVPLRRAEAFF.

This clone was seen only once. The rearrangement joins TRBV7-2 to TRBJ1-3, with D tentatively TRBD1 (5 bases). The germline V gene encodes CDR1 SGHTA and CDR2 FQGNSA. The CDR3 has 16 residues. V was shortened by 3 bases and J by 0 bases, with 12 bases between the two germline ends. The CDR3 sequence is CASSLSQGSSGNTIYF. The CDR3 DNA reads as TGTGCCAGCAGCTTGTCGCAGGGTAGCTCTGGAAACACCATATATTTT.

The chain couples TRBV20-1 to TRBJ1-1; a weak D match, TRBD1 (5 bases). Trimming removed 7 bases from V and 6 bases from J, with 12 bases in between. From germline, CDR1 is DFQATT and CDR2 SNEGSKA (reference sequence). The CDR3 has 11 residues. The CDR3 nucleotides read TGCAGTGGTGGGGGTTGGGCTGAAGCTTTCTTT. Its protein product is CSGGGWAEAFF.

This chain uses TRBV28 with TRBJ2-2; maybe TRBD2 (5 bases). CDR1 MDHEN and CDR2 SYDVKM come from the germline V gene. V was pared by 6 bases and J by 4 bases, with 18 bases between. CDR3 size: 16 residues. CDR3 sequence: CASSRTRVGSTGELFF. CDR3 nucleotides: TGTGCCAGCAGCCGCACTAGGGTAGGAAGCACCGGGGAGCTGTTTTTT.

This chain connects TRBV7-9 to TRBJ2-7, with D unresolved. V lost 5 bases, J lost 1 base, and 15 bases lay in between. This CDR3 comprises 15 residues. Germline lookup yields CDR1 SEHNR and CDR2 FQNEAQ (reference sequence). CDR3 nucleotides: TGTGCCAGCAGCCTCACCCCCGTAGGATCCTACGAGCAGTACTTC. Translated, it gives CASSLTPVGSYEQYF. Together with reference TRBV7-9 and TRBJ2-7, the CDR3 gives the full variable domain: DTGVSQNPRHKITKRGQNVTFRCDPISEHNRLYWYRQTLGQGPEFLTYFQNEAQLEKSRLLSDRFSAERPKGSFSTLEIQRTEQGDSAMYLCASSLTPVGSYEQYFGPGTRLTVT.

The rearrangement uses TRBV27 and TRBJ1-5; D ambiguous. Trimming removed 6 bases at V and 4 bases at J, with 13 bases between. Germline assignment: CDR1 MNHEY and CDR2 SMNVEV (reference sequence). This CDR3 is 14 amino acids long. For the CDR3, the DNA is TGTGCCAGCAGCTCTCGGCCGGGAAATCAGCCCCAGCATTTT. It translates to CASSSRPGNQPQHF.

Worth noting for this clone: The sample carries other DNA sequences with the same CDR3. The V and J genes are TRBV30 and TRBJ1-6; perhaps TRBD1 as D (5 bases). The CDR3 consists of 13 residues. The V end was cut by 1 base, the J end by 4 bases, with 5 bases between. CDR1 is GTSNPN and CDR2 is SVGIG in the germline V gene (reference sequence). The CDR3 DNA reads as TGTGCCTGGAGTGGGGGGTATAATTCACCCCTCCACTTT. This gives the protein CAWSGGYNSPLHF.

The chain carries TRBV7-2 and TRBJ2-5; 7 bases are shared with TRBD2. Germline V gene data show CDR1 as SGHTA and CDR2 as FQGNSA. Losses at the gene ends were 6 bases for V and 5 bases for J; bases not matched to a gene: 3. The CDR3 length is 12 residues. In DNA, the CDR3 is TGTGCCAGCAGTTCCGGGGGGGAGACCCAGTACTTC. Protein sequence: CASSSGGETQYF.

Note on this clone: The sample holds other DNA sequences that translate to the same CDR3. The chain uses TRBV6-5 and TRBJ1-5; D may be TRBD1 (5 bases). Germline V gene sequence: CDR1 MNHEY, CDR2 SVGAGI. The CDR3 is made up of 13 amino acids. Trimming stripped 3 bases from V and 6 bases from J, with 9 bases between. Written as DNA, the CDR3 is TGTGCCAGCAGTTATAGGGGAGGTCAGCCCCAGCATTTT. Translating gives CASSYRGGQPQHF.

The chain has TRBV4-1 and TRBJ1-4; weak D call: TRBD1 (6 bases). The germline CDR1 and CDR2 sequences are MGHRA and YSYEKL. The V and J ends lost 5 bases and 8 bases respectively, with 12 bases between them. This CDR3 region has 13 residues. The CDR3 protein is CASSWTVGEKLFF. The CDR3 DNA reads TGCGCCAGCAGCTGGACAGTGGGGGAAAAACTGTTTTTT.

The chain employs TRBV5-4 and TRBJ1-2; 7 bases are a match to TRBD1. V gave up 5 bases and J gave up 6 bases; unmatched junction bases: 4. Germline V gene lookup returns CDR1 SGHNT and CDR2 YYREEE (reference sequence). This CDR3 spans 12 amino acids. The CDR3 bases are TGTGCCAGCAGGGTGACAGGGCATGGCTACACCTTC. It is translated as CASRVTGHGYTF.

This clone was seen just once. The J gene is TRBJ2-2, the V gene TRBV9; 9 bases are shared with TRBD1. The CDR3 is made up of 16 amino acids. Germline V CDR1 and CDR2: SGDLS, YYNGEE. After removal of 4 bases from V and 5 bases from J, the junction contained 9 bases not matched to a gene. The CDR3 spells CASSPRTGAKTGELFF. The CDR3 region has the DNA TGTGCCAGCAGCCCCAGGACAGGGGCTAAAACCGGGGAGCTGTTTTTT.

This chain joins TRBV10-3 and TRBJ2-7; 8 bases align to TRBD1. CDR1 and CDR2 (germline): ENHRY, SYGVKD. The CDR3 is made up of 11 amino acids. With V trimmed by 10 bases and J by 5 bases, 4 bases remained unmatched. CDR3 in amino acids: CATGQGHEQYF. The CDR3 region has the DNA TGTGCCACAGGACAGGGCCACGAGCAGTACTTC.

The rearrangement joins TRBV5-1 to TRBJ1-2, with D unresolved. The CDR3 extends over 15 amino acids. Germline V gene data show CDR1 as SGHRS and CDR2 as YFSETQ. V lost 0 bases, J lost 2 bases, and 11 bases lay in between. The DNA of the CDR3 is TGCGCCAGCAGCTTGGTGGCACAGAAAAACTATGGCTACACCTTC. This encodes CASSLVAQKNYGYTF.

The chain links TRBV4-3 to TRBJ1-2; D gene uncertain. The CDR3 sequence is 16 residues long. CDR1 LGHNA and CDR2 YSLEER come from the germline V gene. The V end lost 0 bases, the J end lost 0 bases, and 11 bases lay between the germline ends. The CDR3 sequence: CASSQDRTVTNYGYTF. CDR3 bases: TGCGCCAGCAGCCAAGATCGCACGGTAACTAACTATGGCTACACCTTC.

This chain uses TRBV19 with TRBJ1-1, with 7 positions matching TRBD1. J was trimmed by 0 bases and V by 1 base; bases with no gene match: 14. CDR3 length: 19 amino acids. The germline V gene encodes CDR1 LNHDA and CDR2 SQIVND (reference sequence). The CDR3, as DNA: TGTGCCAGTAGTATAGGGACCCGGACAGGAGGCCCACTGAACACTGAAGCTTTCTTT. The encoded protein is CASSIGTRTGGPLNTEAFF.

This clone has a single count. The chain uses TRBV5-4 and TRBJ2-5; 16 nucleotides align to TRBD2. Germline assignment: CDR1 SGHNT and CDR2 YYREEE (reference sequence). There are 18 residues in the CDR3. Trimming cost V 3 bases and J 5 bases; bases outside gene matches: 10. CDR3 sequence (DNA): TGTGCCAGCAGCTGGGGAACCGGGACTAGCGGGAGGGGGGAGACCCAGTACTTC. It specifies CASSWGTGTSGRGETQYF. Complete variable domain (other parts from reference TRBV5-4 and TRBJ2-5): ETGVTQSPTHLIKTRGQQVTLRCSSQSGHNTVSWYQQALGQGPQFIFQYYREEENGRGNFPPRFSGLQFPNYSSELNVNALELDDSALYLCASSWGTGTSGRGETQYFGPGTRLLVL.

This sequence joins TRBV19 and TRBJ2-2; a possible D gene is TRBD1 (5 bases). V lost 2 bases, J lost 7 bases, and 11 bases lay in between. CDR3 length: 14 residues. Germline loops: CDR1 LNHDA, CDR2 SQIVND (reference sequence). The CDR3 loop is CASSIRQSYGELFF. The CDR3 DNA reads TGTGCCAGTAGTATAAGACAGTCTTACGGGGAGCTGTTTTTT. The full variable domain, in which reference TRBV19 and TRBJ2-2 provide the parts outside the CDR3, is DGGITQSPKYLFRKEGQNVTLSCEQNLNHDAMYWYRQDPGQGLRLIYYSQIVNDFQKGDIAEGYSVSREKKESFPLTVTSAQKNPTAFYLCASSIRQSYGELFFGEGSRLTVL.